This TCR beta chain was sequenced during a study of OX40 agonist ivuxolimab in advanced cancers. Study context: At 65% to 90% male, the cohort had a mean age of approximately 60 years, ranging from roughly 20 to 90. Prior anti-PD-1, anti-PD-L1 or anti-CTLA-4 therapy was allowed; 40% had some.

General study findings and limits: At doses 0.1 to 3.0 mg/kg, CD4+ and CD8+ clones expanded.

The data were produced by immunoSEQ multiplex PCR, yet TCRdb's version contains in-frame clones alone and is incomplete. The data contain some 48,000 clones, more than 65% of them singletons. Worth noting for this clone: Its antigen is unknown.

V lost 1 base and J lost 7, with 11 bases in between. Germline values: CDR1 SGHRS, CDR2 YFSETQ. This CDR3 is built from 13 residues. The gene calls are TRBV5-1 and TRBJ1-2; D uncertain. Material: CD4+ or CD8+ T cells sorted from blood, obtained in a trial of the OX40 agonist ivuxolimab. This TCR was recovered from an adult with an advanced solid tumor such as melanoma, head and neck, liver or kidney cancer. CDR3 protein: CASSLPGRPGYTF. The CDR3 DNA sequence: TGCGCCAGCAGCTTGCCGGGCCGTCCTGGCTACACCTTC.